These 32 T cell receptor beta chains share one sample of origin, sequenced in a study of cytomegalovirus exposure and HLA in healthy donors. Both 60 Vbeta primers and 13 Jbeta primers went into the PCR. Repertoires were generated with immunoSEQ multiplex PCR, while TCRdb's copy carries only in-frame clones and drops some. Of more than 50,000 clones in the sample, roughly 70% were seen once. Input material: PBMCs. These receptors were obtained from a woman in her fifties or sixties in good health and CMV-seropositive.

The chain employs TRBV5-5 and TRBJ2-7; D remains ambiguous. This CDR3 is built from 14 residues. The V gene's germline CDR1 is SGHKS and CDR2 YYEKEE (reference sequence). V was pared by 0 bases and J by 6 bases, with 13 bases between. The CDR3 protein is CASSLANLISEQYF. DNA for the CDR3: TGTGCCAGCAGCTTGGCCAACTTAATCTCCGAGCAGTACTTC.

This chain joins TRBV19 and TRBJ2-3; 8 bases fit TRBD1. With 5 bases clipped from V and 1 base from J, the junction kept 5 bases outside the gene matches. Germline CDR1 is LNHDA and CDR2 is SQIVND (reference sequence). This CDR3 has 15 amino acids. CDR3 in amino acids: CASSPLDRGTDTQYF. The CDR3 DNA follows: TGTGCCAGTAGTCCCCTGGACAGGGGCACAGATACGCAGTATTTT.

The table lists this clone with a few counts. CDR3 sequence (DNA): TGTGCCAGCAGGAAAATGCAGGGGGCCGAAAACACCATATATTTT. This encodes CASRKMQGAENTIYF. The chain joins TRBV6-5 to TRBJ1-3; TRBD1 agrees at 8 bases. The V gene's germline CDR1 is MNHEY and CDR2 SVGAGI. There are 15 residues in the CDR3. With V trimmed by 6 bases and J by 6 bases, 10 bases remained unmatched.

The J gene is TRBJ1-4, the V gene TRBV2; D perhaps matches TRBD1 (6 bases). Germline V gene lookup returns CDR1 SNHLY and CDR2 FYNNEI. The CDR3 has 13 amino acids. V gave up 6 bases and J gave up 4 bases, with 9 bases separating them. This chain's CDR3 is CASSRQVNEKLFF. The CDR3 DNA reads as TGTGCCAGCAGCCGACAGGTTAATGAAAAACTGTTTTTT.

This chain connects TRBV9 to TRBJ1-2; 7 nucleotides agree with TRBD1. This CDR3 region has 16 residues. Germline lookup yields CDR1 SGDLS and CDR2 YYNGEE. Trimming removed 4 bases from V and 8 bases from J; junction bases left unmatched: 17. DNA for the CDR3: TGTGCCAGCAGCCCACGGACAGGAGCTGCGCCTATAGGCTACACCTTC. Protein product: CASSPRTGAAPIGYTF.

The CDR3 DNA sequence: TGTGCCAGCAGCGACAGGGGAGAACAGGGCTACACCTTC. Amino acids: CASSDRGEQGYTF. V usage is TRBV2 and J usage is TRBJ1-2, with 8 bases lining up with TRBD1. Trimming removed 6 bases from V and 8 bases from J; junction bases left unmatched: 8. The CDR3 is 13 residues long. Germline assignment: CDR1 SNHLY and CDR2 FYNNEI.

The chain carries TRBV28 and TRBJ1-4; D gene uncertain. V was shortened by 3 bases and J by 8 bases, with 4 bases between the two germline ends. In germline, CDR1 is MDHEN, CDR2 SYDVKM. The CDR3 runs 11 residues. The CDR3: CASSLGEKLFF. Written as DNA, the CDR3 is TGTGCCAGCAGTTTGGGCGAAAAACTGTTTTTT. Using reference TRBV28 and TRBJ1-4 for the parts outside the CDR3, the full variable domain is DVKVTQSSRYLVKRTGEKVFLECVQDMDHENMFWYRQDPGLGLRLIYFSYDVKMKEKGDIPEGYSVSREKKERFSLILESASTNQTSMYLCASSLGEKLFFGSGTQLSVL.

The V call is TRBV19, the J call TRBJ1-6; the D gene is possibly TRBD1 (5 bases). In germline, CDR1 is LNHDA, CDR2 SQIVND (reference sequence). The V and J ends lost 2 bases and 7 bases respectively, with 15 bases between them. The CDR3 loop spans 16 amino acids. The chain's CDR3 is CASSIQGSPSNSPLHF. CDR3 DNA sequence: TGTGCCAGTAGTATACAGGGTTCCCCTTCCAATTCACCCCTCCACTTT. The full variable domain, with the rest looked up from reference TRBV19 and TRBJ1-6, is DGGITQSPKYLFRKEGQNVTLSCEQNLNHDAMYWYRQDPGQGLRLIYYSQIVNDFQKGDIAEGYSVSREKKESFPLTVTSAQKNPTAFYLCASSIQGSPSNSPLHFGNGTRLTVT.

The chain combines TRBV5-1 with TRBJ2-2, with 8 bases lining up with TRBD1. With V trimmed by 0 bases and J by 4 bases, 8 bases remained unmatched. CDR1 is SGHRS and CDR2 is YFSETQ in the germline V gene. The CDR3 has 17 residues. CDR3 in amino acids: CASSLAPQGVATGELFF. The CDR3 nucleotides read TGCGCCAGCAGCTTGGCCCCACAGGGGGTGGCCACCGGGGAGCTGTTTTTT. The full variable domain, rest sourced from reference TRBV5-1 and TRBJ2-2, is KAGVTQTPRYLIKTRGQQVTLSCSPISGHRSVSWYQQTPGQGLQFLFEYFSETQRNKGNFPGRFSGRQFSNSRSEMNVSTLELGDSALYLCASSLAPQGVATGELFFGEGSRLTVL.

The chain employs TRBV6-5 and TRBJ1-2, with 8 positions matching TRBD1. Trimming at V came to 7 bases and at J to 7 bases, leaving 14 bases not matched to a gene. CDR3 length: 15 residues. Germline CDR1 MNHEY, CDR2 SVGAGI. The CDR3 nucleotides are TGTGCCAGCACCGGGACAGGAGGCTGGGTGGGTGGCTACACCTTC. It translates to CASTGTGGWVGGYTF.

The V and J genes are TRBV10-1 and TRBJ1-2; possibly TRBD1 for D (5 bases). The CDR3 has 14 residues. Germline V gene sequence: CDR1 WNHNN, CDR2 SYGVQD (reference sequence). The V gene lost 4 bases and the J gene lost 3 bases, with 12 bases spanning the gap. CDR3 nucleotides: TGCGCCAGCAGTGCCCAGGGATTGGACTATGGCTACACCTTC. This gives the protein CASSAQGLDYGYTF.

This clone was observed once. This sequence joins TRBV7-8 and TRBJ2-7; D is possibly TRBD1 (6 bases). The length of the CDR3 is 15 residues. Germline loops: CDR1 SGHVS, CDR2 FQNEAQ. The V gene lost 4 bases and the J gene lost 5 bases, with 18 bases spanning the gap. The CDR3: CASSSLGQFSNEQYF. In DNA, the CDR3 is TGTGCCAGCAGCTCACTCGGACAGTTTTCCAACGAGCAGTACTTC.

The gene calls are TRBV18 and TRBJ2-7; 8 nucleotides agree with TRBD2. The CDR3 has 15 amino acids. Germline loops: CDR1 KGHSH, CDR2 LQKENI. The V and J ends lost 3 bases and 3 bases, in that order; junction bases with no gene match: 7. The CDR3, as DNA: TGTGCCAGCTCACCCAGCGGGGGTGCCATCTACGAGCAGTACTTC. Its translation: CASSPSGGAIYEQYF.

The CDR3 reads CASSGGTGNYGYTF. CDR3 DNA: TGTGCCAGCAGTGGCGGGACGGGAAACTATGGCTACACCTTC. The chain links TRBV6-1 to TRBJ1-2; weak D call: TRBD1 (5 bases). The CDR3 contains 14 residues. Germline V gene data show CDR1 as MNHNS and CDR2 as SASEGT. V lost 4 bases and J 2 bases, leaving 11 bases between the germline ends.

The chain employs TRBV29-1 and TRBJ2-3; D is unclear. Trimming removed 3 bases from V and 0 bases from J, with 7 bases in between. CDR1 is SQVTM, CDR2 ANQGSEA, per germline. This CDR3 has 13 residues. The CDR3 sequence is CSVDRTSTDTQYF. CDR3 sequence (DNA): TGCAGCGTTGACAGAACGAGCACAGATACGCAGTATTTT.

The J gene is TRBJ1-1, the V gene TRBV5-1; 10 bases line up with TRBD1. The germline V gene has CDR1 SGHRS and CDR2 YFSETQ. The trim removed 0 bases at V and 5 bases at J, leaving 10 bases unmatched. This CDR3 comprises 17 residues. The CDR3 DNA reads as TGCGCCAGCAGCTTGGAGGAGACAGGGGGCGGGTGGACTGAAGCTTTCTTT. This sequence encodes CASSLEETGGGWTEAFF.

This chain joins TRBV7-3 and TRBJ2-1; 9 nucleotides line up with TRBD2. V gave up 4 bases and J gave up 7 bases; unmatched junction bases: 8. Germline-derived CDR1 and CDR2 are SGHTA and FQGTGA. CDR3 length: 15 residues. The CDR3 reads CASSSLAGAPNEQFF. CDR3 DNA: TGTGCCAGCAGCTCATTAGCGGGGGCCCCGAATGAGCAGTTCTTC.

V is TRBV19 and J is TRBJ2-7; no clear D gene. Germline CDR1 LNHDA, CDR2 SQIVND (reference sequence). V dropped 3 bases and J dropped 3 bases, with 12 bases sitting between them. CDR3 length: 14 residues. The CDR3 DNA follows: TGTGCCAGTAGTATCTTGCAGATTTTCTACGAGCAGTACTTC. Amino acids: CASSILQIFYEQYF. Complete variable domain (other parts from reference TRBV19 and TRBJ2-7): DGGITQSPKYLFRKEGQNVTLSCEQNLNHDAMYWYRQDPGQGLRLIYYSQIVNDFQKGDIAEGYSVSREKKESFPLTVTSAQKNPTAFYLCASSILQIFYEQYFGPGTRLTVT.

This clone was seen a few times. The genes are TRBV7-2 and TRBJ2-1, with D possibly being TRBD1 (5 bases). The CDR3 is 14 amino acids. V was clipped by 2 bases and J by 9 bases, with 14 bases between them. Germline V gene data show CDR1 as SGHTA and CDR2 as FQGNSA. CDR3 residues: CASSLSPGQSEQFF. The CDR3 nucleotides read TGTGCCAGCAGCTTATCTCCAGGGCAGAGTGAGCAGTTCTTC.

This clone appeared once. The chain has TRBV19 and TRBJ1-5; D perhaps matches TRBD1 (5 bases). CDR3 length: 15 residues. Germline loops: CDR1 LNHDA, CDR2 SQIVND (reference sequence). V lost 3 bases and J lost 2, with 11 bases in between. Here the CDR3 DNA reads TGTGCCAGTAGTATGGCTGGGGCCGGCAATCAGCCCCAGCATTTT. It encodes CASSMAGAGNQPQHF.

The chain is built from TRBV10-2 and TRBJ2-3, with 8 bases identical to TRBD1. Germline V CDR1 and CDR2: WSHSY, SAAADI. The V gene end was trimmed by 6 bases and the J gene end by 2 bases; junction bases not matched to a gene: 4. The CDR3 covers 14 residues. CDR3 nucleotides: TGCGCCAGCAGACGGACAGGGATCACAGATACGCAGTATTTT. Amino acids: CASRRTGITDTQYF.

This clone was picked up a small number of times. This chain uses TRBV27 with TRBJ2-2, with TRBD1 matching 8 bases. The V segment lost 5 bases and the J segment 5 bases; nucleotides outside the gene matches: 10. Germline V gene lookup returns CDR1 MNHEY and CDR2 SMNVEV (reference sequence). The CDR3 is 16 residues long. The DNA for the CDR3 is TGTGCCAGCAGTGGAGCAGGGGGCCTGGGTACCGGGGAGCTGTTTTTT. It yields the protein CASSGAGGLGTGELFF.

The rearrangement uses TRBV4-3 and TRBJ2-7, with D perhaps matching TRBD2 (6 bases). V lost 4 bases and J lost 0, with 13 bases in between. The CDR3 contains 15 residues. Germline V lookup: CDR1 LGHNA, CDR2 YSLEER. The CDR3 reads CASSRGTGPSYEQYF. Here the CDR3 DNA reads TGCGCCAGCAGCCGCGGGACGGGGCCCTCCTACGAGCAGTACTTC.

The rearrangement uses TRBV19 and TRBJ2-7; weak D call: TRBD1 (6 bases). The CDR3 totals 15 residues. V was pared by 7 bases and J by 1 base, with 17 bases between. The germline CDR1 and CDR2 sequences are LNHDA and SQIVND (reference sequence). CDR3 loop: CASNTPGVGSYEQYF. The CDR3 nucleotides read TGTGCCAGTAATACTCCAGGGGTTGGGTCCTACGAGCAGTACTTC.

This chain uses TRBV28 with TRBJ1-1; 9 bases fit TRBD1. Per germline, CDR1 MDHEN and CDR2 SYDVKM. CDR3 size: 12 residues. V lost 3 bases and J lost 10; bases outside the gene matches: 3. This chain's CDR3 is CASSLRTGVAFF. CDR3 nucleotides: TGTGCCAGCAGTTTGAGGACAGGGGTAGCTTTCTTT.

The chain recombines TRBV27 with TRBJ1-2, with D possibly TRBD1 on 6 matching bases. Germline assignment: CDR1 MNHEY and CDR2 SMNVEV (reference sequence). The CDR3 has 14 residues. The V end was cut by 6 bases, the J end by 2 bases, with 13 bases between. The CDR3 protein is CASSRDTINYGYTF. CDR3 bases: TGTGCCAGCAGCCGGGACACAATAAACTATGGCTACACCTTC.

The rearrangement links TRBV6-1 to TRBJ1-1, with 10 bases aligning to TRBD1. The CDR3 sequence is 14 residues long. V lost 6 bases to trimming and J lost 3 bases; unmatched junction nucleotides: 4. From germline, CDR1 is MNHNS and CDR2 SASEGT. CDR3 protein: CASSPGQGYTEAFF. The CDR3 DNA sequence: TGTGCCAGCAGCCCGGGACAGGGGTACACTGAAGCTTTCTTT.

This clone is medium-sized (0.01 to 0.1%). The rearrangement links TRBV5-6 to TRBJ2-7; no definite D call. This CDR3 contains 11 residues. Germline V gene lookup returns CDR1 SGHDT and CDR2 YYEEEE. V was pared by 2 bases and J by 3 bases, with 3 bases between. The CDR3 spells CASSFRYEQYF. CDR3 in DNA: TGTGCCAGCAGCTTCCGCTACGAGCAGTACTTC.

This clone has just a few counts. The chain employs TRBV6-5 and TRBJ1-1; D remains ambiguous. V dropped 6 bases and J dropped 2 bases, with 13 bases sitting between them. This CDR3 has 14 amino acids. Germline V gene data show CDR1 as MNHEY and CDR2 as SVGAGI. For the CDR3, the DNA is TGTGCCAGCAGAACAGAGTTAGTCAACACTGAAGCTTTCTTT. Amino acids: CASRTELVNTEAFF.

This clone was counted between two and nine times. V is TRBV10-3 and J is TRBJ1-2, with D possibly being TRBD1 (5 bases). Trimming removed 3 bases at V and 7 bases at J, with 24 bases between. CDR3 length: 17 residues. Germline loops: CDR1 ENHRY, CDR2 SYGVKD. CDR3 in amino acids: CAISELGGGQGFGGYTF. The CDR3 nucleotides read TGTGCCATCAGTGAACTCGGGGGGGGTCAGGGCTTTGGTGGCTACACCTTC.

This chain uses TRBV5-1 with TRBJ1-2; 8 positions match TRBD1. The CDR3 has 13 amino acids. V lost 4 bases, J lost 6 bases, and 5 bases stayed unmatched. Germline CDR1 and CDR2: SGHRS and YFSETQ. The CDR3 DNA sequence: TGCGCCAGCAGCGGCGGGACAGGCCATGGCTACACCTTC. It is translated as CASSGGTGHGYTF.

The chain combines TRBV27 with TRBJ1-1, with D unresolved. V was cut by 5 bases and J by 0 bases, with 13 bases left in between. The CDR3 contains 15 residues. Germline V gives CDR1 MNHEY, CDR2 SMNVEV (reference sequence). The DNA for the CDR3 is TGTGCCAGCAGTCTCATAAGAGGGATGAACACTGAAGCTTTCTTT. This sequence encodes CASSLIRGMNTEAFF.